A selection of T cell receptor beta chains follows, all from one sample in a study of shared clonotypes between healthy human individuals. Produced via immunoSEQ multiplex PCR; TCRdb's table is partial and in-frame only. This table holds 2 million to 2.5 million clones, approximately 95% found once. The sample consisted of naive CD4+ T cells from PBMCs. The receptors shown here come from a man between 18 and 35 years old in good health. Some clones in this sample may be carry-over from other donors' samples. CDR3s include the opening cysteine and the closing phenylalanine or tryptophan. The D gene is left open where the match is weak.

D gene,V gene,CDR3 protein
.,TRBV7-3,CASSLGGDSGYTF
TRBD1,TRBV5-1,CASSPDRANQPQHF
.,TRBV5-1,CASSLASVVESNEQFF
TRBD2,TRBV7-3,CASIAGGGTSLYNEQFF
.,TRBV7-2,CASSFAASADSNQPQHF
TRBD2,TRBV28,CASTPSGRTDTQYF
.,TRBV7-9,CASSRPPQNTEAFF
TRBD2,TRBV5-1,CASSELAGVGDEQFF
.,TRBV14,CASGTRTDTQYF
TRBD2,TRBV7-3,CASSLNPSGRAETQYF
.,TRBV5-1,CASSLGSTNSYEQYF
TRBD2,TRBV9,CASSVGREGPHEQYF
TRBD2,TRBV5-4,CASSWKISGGAGETQYF
.,TRBV19,CASSITQLYGYTF
.,TRBV28,CASRPATEVAQYF
TRBD1,TRBV30,CAWSADRGLDEQYF
.,TRBV18,CASSTRSRAGGNTIYF
.,TRBV11-3,CASSLDRGTEAFF
.,TRBV2,CASRGLGPPGLQYF
TRBD2,TRBV7-2,CASSVSSGTTGEQYF
.,TRBV19,CASSSRGDGFYGYTF
TRBD2,TRBV28,CASTTGGRSYEQYF
TRBD1,TRBV7-2,CASSPSRGDEAFF
.,TRBV15,CATSRDWVDRTTDTQYF
.,TRBV5-1,CASSLGGSSYEQYF
TRBD2,TRBV5-1,CASSEGLAASLAGEQYF
.,TRBV7-2,CASSLPRTGRAQETQYF
.,TRBV7-2,CASSLAGGPYEQYF
.,TRBV19,CARRRGTSYEQYF
.,TRBV4-1,CASSGQTSNQPQHF
TRBD2,TRBV11-2,CASSLVRASGTYEQYF
TRBD1,TRBV18,CASSLTGIGQGANTQYF
.,TRBV5-6,CASSLGDLDRNEKLFF
.,TRBV28,CASRLGPRDYYNEQFF
.,TRBV27,CASSLRTGVEQYF
TRBD1,TRBV12-5,CASGKDRGAEVREKLFF
TRBD1,TRBV6-1,CASSEQGASTNEKLFF
TRBD1,TRBV28,CASLALTGRSNQPQHF
TRBD1,TRBV9,CASSVQGGNTEAFF
.,TRBV2,CASMRDRDYEQYF
.,TRBV13,CASRSADSNQPQHF
.,TRBV29-1,CSVGAWAPQETQYF
TRBD1,TRBV30,CAWSGTGTASYEQYF
.,TRBV4-3,CASSQDILKEETQYF
.,TRBV5-3,CARSRREAFGANVLTF
.,TRBV7-9,CASSFTTGPEAFF
.,TRBV7-3,CASSLLVGTDTQYF
TRBD2,TRBV30,CAWSPGLAGGWGDEQFF
.,TRBV6-1,CASSDRWAQETQYF
TRBD1,TRBV5-1,CASSLSLASGTGIYEQYF
.,TRBV5-8,CASSLGAATDTQYF
TRBD1,TRBV7-8,CASSSAPGTGTDTQYF
TRBD2,TRBV11-1,CASSSLAANYEQYF